The 16 T cell receptor beta chains below were found in one sample sequenced in a study of cytomegalovirus exposure and HLA in healthy donors. Amplification used 60 Vbeta primers and 13 Jbeta primers. Sequenced by immunoSEQ multiplex PCR; TCRdb stores in-frame clones only, minus some. Of approximately 170,000 clones in the sample, roughly four fifths are singletons; the top ten hold 3% to 3.5%. Sequenced: PBMCs. Receptors originate from a woman in her 30s in good health and CMV-seropositive.

This chain uses TRBV7-2 with TRBJ2-7, with 9 bases that match TRBD1. The junction had 1 base not matched to a gene; V was cut back by 2 bases and J by 5 bases. CDR1 and CDR2 from the germline V gene are SGHTA and FQGNSA. The CDR3 spans 13 residues. CDR3 bases: TGTGCCAGCAGCTTAAACAGGGGGCACGAGCAGTACTTC. It specifies CASSLNRGHEQYF.

The rearrangement joins TRBV28 to TRBJ2-7, with D maybe TRBD1 (5 bases). The germline V and J ends were trimmed by 2 bases and 1 base, with 6 bases remaining between them. In germline, CDR1 is MDHEN, CDR2 SYDVKM. The CDR3 length is 13 residues. Here the CDR3 DNA reads TGTGCCAGCAGTTTACAGGGTTCCTACGAGCAGTACTTC. It encodes CASSLQGSYEQYF.

This clone was recorded at least ten times. The gene calls are TRBV5-6 and TRBJ1-2; D unresolved. Trimming shortened V by 0 bases and J by 7 bases, and 7 bases separated the two germline ends. Germline V gene sequence: CDR1 SGHDT, CDR2 YYEEEE. This CDR3 comprises 12 residues. This chain's CDR3 is CASSLAWAGYTF. As DNA, the CDR3 is TGTGCCAGCAGCTTGGCGTGGGCTGGCTACACCTTC.

The V gene is TRBV7-9, the J gene TRBJ2-1, with 7 bases that match TRBD2. Germline loops: CDR1 SEHNR, CDR2 FQNEAQ (reference sequence). The CDR3 totals 13 residues. Trimming cost V 0 bases and J 8 bases; bases outside gene matches: 1. The CDR3, as DNA: TGTGCCAGCAGCTTAGCGGGAGGGGATGAGCAGTTCTTC. Residues: CASSLAGGDEQFF.

The chain is built from TRBV25-1 and TRBJ2-3; TRBD2 agrees at 8 bases. J was trimmed by 5 bases and V by 2 bases; bases with no gene match: 12. Germline V gene sequence: CDR1 MGHDK, CDR2 SYGVNS. The CDR3 sequence is 17 residues long. CDR3 coding DNA: TGTGCCAGCAGTGAAGAGAAGGGACTAGAGTGGAGAGATACGCAGTATTTT. Amino acids: CASSEEKGLEWRDTQYF. The full variable domain, with the rest looked up from reference TRBV25-1 and TRBJ2-3, is EADIYQTPRYLVIGTGKKITLECSQTMGHDKMYWYQQDPGMELHLIHYSYGVNSTEKGDLSSESTVSRIRTEHFPLTLESARPSHTSQYLCASSEEKGLEWRDTQYFGPGTRLTVL.

This clone was observed a few times. V usage is TRBV11-2 and J usage is TRBJ2-5; D not resolved. Germline V gene data show CDR1 as SGHAT and CDR2 as FQNNGV. The CDR3 runs 11 residues. V lost 5 bases to trimming and J lost 5 bases, with 6 bases between them. This CDR3 reads CASSPLETQYF. DNA of the CDR3: TGTGCCAGCAGCCCCTTGGAGACCCAGTACTTC.

This sequence joins TRBV5-5 and TRBJ1-4, with D possibly being TRBD1 (5 bases). The V and J ends lost 3 bases and 6 bases respectively, with 12 bases between them. CDR3 length equals 14 residues. The V gene's germline CDR1 is SGHKS and CDR2 YYEKEE (reference sequence). The CDR3: CASSSRQGHEKLFF. CDR3 coding DNA: TGTGCCAGCAGCTCAAGGCAGGGTCATGAAAAACTGTTTTTT.

This clone has a handful of counts. The chain couples TRBV5-5 to TRBJ2-6, with 7 bases identical to TRBD2. Germline CDR1 is SGHKS and CDR2 is YYEKEE (reference sequence). Germline trimming cut 1 base from V and 2 bases from J; bases unmatched to any gene: 9. CDR3 length equals 18 residues. CDR3 amino acids: CASSLILAGQAGANVLTF. For the CDR3, the DNA is TGTGCCAGCAGCTTGATTTTAGCGGGTCAAGCTGGGGCCAACGTCCTGACTTTC.

J is TRBJ2-3 and V is TRBV7-9; perhaps TRBD1 as D (6 bases). Trimming cost V 2 bases and J 1 base, with 22 bases left between them. This CDR3 has 19 amino acids. CDR1 and CDR2 from the germline V gene are SEHNR and FQNEAQ (reference sequence). CDR3 amino acids: CASSLRGRGTTYRTDTQYF. In nucleotides, the CDR3 is TGTGCCAGCAGCTTACGGGGAAGGGGGACGACCTACCGCACAGATACGCAGTATTTT. Supplemented by reference TRBV7-9 and TRBJ2-3, the full variable domain reads DTGVSQNPRHKITKRGQNVTFRCDPISEHNRLYWYRQTLGQGPEFLTYFQNEAQLEKSRLLSDRFSAERPKGSFSTLEIQRTEQGDSAMYLCASSLRGRGTTYRTDTQYFGPGTRLTVL.

J is TRBJ2-4 and V is TRBV21-1; the table names TRBD1, a call not compared with the DNA. TRBV21-1 is noted as a pseudogene. CDR3 length equals 13 residues. CDR3 sequence reads: CAILRQAKNIQYF. The CDR3 DNA follows: TGTGCCATCCTGCGACAGGCCAAAAACATTCAGTACTTC.

The J gene is TRBJ2-7, the V gene TRBV21-1; the D segment call TRBD1 is taken from the table without a DNA check. TRBV21-1 is classified as a pseudogene. There are 14 residues in the CDR3. The CDR3 sequence is CASSKHRVSYEQYF. The CDR3 coding sequence is TGTGCCAGCAGCAAGCACAGGGTGTCGTACGAGCAGTACTTC.

There are a few counts of this clone. The genes are TRBV6-5 and TRBJ1-5, with 7 bases lining up with TRBD1. Per germline, CDR1 MNHEY and CDR2 SVGAGI. The CDR3 runs 14 residues. The ends lost 5 bases at V and 6 bases at J; junction bases unmatched: 7. CDR3 DNA: TGTGCCAGCAGTCCCAGGGGGTACAGTCAGCCCCAGCATTTT. This translates into CASSPRGYSQPQHF.

The chain is built from TRBV5-1 and TRBJ1-1, with D uncertain. This CDR3 contains 15 residues. V dropped 2 bases and J dropped 1 base, with 12 bases sitting between them. Germline V gene data show CDR1 as SGHRS and CDR2 as YFSETQ. CDR3 bases: TGCGCCAGCAGCTTATGGTCAACTTCGAACACTGAAGCTTTCTTT. Its protein product is CASSLWSTSNTEAFF.

The chain joins TRBV4-1 to TRBJ1-1; weak D call: TRBD1 (5 bases). This CDR3 region has 13 residues. CDR1 is MGHRA, CDR2 YSYEKL, per germline. Deletions cut 4 bases from V and 4 bases from J, with 10 bases between. This CDR3 is CASSRVRGTEAFF. The CDR3 nucleotides read TGCGCCAGCAGCCGAGTAAGGGGCACTGAAGCTTTCTTT.

The chain joins TRBV27 to TRBJ1-5; 8 nucleotides agree with TRBD1. From germline, CDR1 is MNHEY and CDR2 SMNVEV (reference sequence). Trimming took 6 bases from V and 7 from J; bases not matched to a gene: 8. CDR3 length equals 14 residues. CDR3 coding DNA: TGTGCCAGCAGACGACAGGGGAGCGGGCAGCCCCAGCATTTT. Translating gives CASRRQGSGQPQHF.

The chain uses TRBV7-2 and TRBJ2-4; 9 nucleotides align to TRBD1. The CDR3 totals 16 residues. Germline V gene data show CDR1 as SGHTA and CDR2 as FQGNSA. V shed 0 bases, J shed 1 base, and the junction held 1 base outside the gene matches. The DNA of the CDR3 is TGTGCCAGCAGCTTAGCCGGGACAGGGGCCAAAAACATTCAGTACTTC. This encodes CASSLAGTGAKNIQYF.